These 14 T cell receptor beta chains originate from one sample sequenced in a study of tumor-infiltrating lymphocytes in primary liver carcinoma. The authors took blood RNA from unsorted whole blood and also extracted germline DNA. A constant-region primer served to make TCR beta cDNA from roughly 460 ng total RNA. Employing slightly modified ARM-PCR, three nested multiplex PCR rounds were run, and these gave rise to the TCR beta libraries. A C-beta reverse primer and TRBV1-TRBV30 forward primers served in each of the first two PCR rounds, at 10 cycles apiece. A single record per CDR3 protein comes from TCRdb applying MiXCR to the multiplex PCR reads. The table has approximately 320,000 distinct CDR3 sequences, around three fifths seen once. Sequencing was carried out using peripheral blood. These receptors were obtained from a woman aged 25 to 39 with primary liver carcinoma and hepatitis B virus infection.

Notes on this clonotype: This may come from a read error, since a much larger clone is one base off. This sequence joins TRBV29-1 and TRBJ2-1; 9 bases map to TRBD2. The CDR3 extends over 13 amino acids. CDR1 is SQVTM and CDR2 is ANQGSEA in the germline V gene. Germline trimming cut 4 bases from V and 5 bases from J; bases unmatched to any gene: 3. Here the CDR3 reads CSVGGGGHNEQFF. The DNA for the CDR3 is TGCAGCGTTGGCGGGGGGGGACACAATGAGCAGTTCTTC.

The chain joins TRBV28 to TRBJ2-7; D possibly corresponds to TRBD1 (6 bases). This CDR3 spans 13 amino acids. Trimming stripped 7 bases from V and 1 base from J, with 11 bases between. The V gene's germline CDR1 is MDHEN and CDR2 SYDVKM. The CDR3 sequence: CASIPRGSYEQYF. In DNA form, the CDR3 reads TGTGCCAGCATCCCCAGGGGATCCTACGAGCAGTACTTC.

This clonotype showed up just once. The chain joins TRBV5-4 to TRBJ1-1; no reliable D call. Trimming stripped 4 bases from V and 5 bases from J, with 12 bases between. Germline CDR1 SGHNT, CDR2 YYREEE (reference sequence). The CDR3 consists of 13 residues. The DNA of the CDR3 is TGTGCCAGCAGCCCCACCCCCCGAACTGAAGCTTTCTTT. Residues: CASSPTPRTEAFF.

Notes on this clonotype: Since a much larger clone is just one base distant, this may be a read error. The chain recombines TRBV12-3 or TRBV12-4 with TRBJ2-1; TRBD2 matches 14 bases. The CDR3 has 15 amino acids. Trimming at V came to 6 bases and at J to 13 bases, leaving 11 bases not matched to a gene. The CDR3 nucleotides read TGTGCCAGCAGACCCTCCGGGACTAGCGGGAGCGGACAGTTCTTC. This gives the protein CASRPSGTSGSGQFF.

About this clonotype itself: Since the CDR3 does not end with the conserved phenylalanine or tryptophan, this likely comes from a read error. V is TRBV5-8 and J is TRBJ2-1, with 8 nucleotides matching TRBD1. The germline V gene has CDR1 SGHTS and CDR2 YDEGEE. V was clipped by 4 bases and J by 8 bases; unmatched bases: 5. The CDR3 has 13 residues. The CDR3 region is CASSPGQGYEQFV. CDR3 nucleotide sequence: TGTGCCAGCAGCCCCGGACAGGGATATGAGCAGTTCGTC.

A remark on this clonotype: A much bigger clone sits one base away, suggesting this may be a read error. V usage is TRBV6-1 and J usage is TRBJ2-1; D is perhaps TRBD1 (6 bases). Germline V gene data show CDR1 as MNHNS and CDR2 as SASEGT. The CDR3 runs to 16 residues. CDR3 amino acids: CASSPFGQITYDEQFF. In DNA form, the CDR3 reads TGTGCCAGCAGCCCCTTTGGACAGATCACCTACGATGAGCAGTTCTTC.

The genes are TRBV11-2 and TRBJ1-1; D uncertain. CDR1 SGHAT and CDR2 FQNNGV come from the germline V gene. This CDR3 has 14 residues. The CDR3 region is CVSSSSRGDTEAFF. DNA of the CDR3: TGTGTCAGTAGTTCCTCCCGAGGTGACACTGAAGCTTTCTTT.

Concerning this clonotype itself: This sequence may be a read error, since a much larger clone differs from it by one base. The chain links TRBV29-1 to TRBJ1-2; the D is unclear. In germline, CDR1 is SQVTM, CDR2 ANQGSEA. This CDR3 contains 13 residues. Trimming cost V 3 bases and J 5 bases, with 13 bases left between them. The CDR3 loop is CSVDSQERYGYTF. The CDR3 coding sequence is TGCAGCGTTGATTCCCAGGAGAGGTATGGCTACACCTTC.

This clonotype has ten or more counts. The chain uses TRBV6-2 or TRBV6-3 and TRBJ2-7; 9 bases agree with TRBD2. J lost 2 bases, V lost 6 bases, and 2 bases had no gene match. The CDR3 runs 13 residues. Per germline, CDR1 MNHEY and CDR2 SVGEGT. Written as DNA, the CDR3 is TGTGCCAGCAGGGTAGCGGGAGCCTACGAGCAGTACTTC. This encodes CASRVAGAYEQYF.

A word on this clonotype: Sequence at one end of the junction differs from germline and may be a read error. The gene calls are TRBV29-1 and TRBJ2-1; D may be TRBD2 (6 bases). CDR3 size: 15 residues. Germline V CDR1 and CDR2: SQVTM, ANQGSEA. This CDR3 is CSLDTSGVLWNGQFF. In DNA form, the CDR3 reads TGCAGCCTTGACACTTCGGGAGTCTTATGGAATGGGCAGTTCTTC.

On this clonotype: This may arise from a read error, as a much more abundant clone is one base away. The CDR3 here is CSVLVSNEPFF. CDR3 DNA sequence: TGCAGCGTCTTGGTGAGCAATGAGCCGTTCTTC. The chain carries TRBV29-1 and TRBJ2-1; D remains ambiguous. The germline CDR1 and CDR2 sequences are SQVTM and ANQGSEA. This CDR3 comprises 11 residues.

This clonotype turned up a few times. The V and J genes are TRBV29-1 and TRBJ1-2, with D maybe TRBD1 (6 bases). The CDR3 is 14 residues long. Germline V CDR1 and CDR2: SQVTM, ANQGSEA. Deletions cut 6 bases from V and 7 bases from J, with 21 bases between. CDR3 sequence: CSVPGGPPLGGYTF. CDR3 nucleotide sequence: TGCAGCGTCCCGGGGGGCCCCCCTTTGGGTGGCTACACCTTC. The full variable domain, completed using reference TRBV29-1 and TRBJ1-2, is SAVISQKPSRDICQRGTSLTIQCQVDSQVTMMFWYRQQPGQSLTLIATANQGSEATYESGFVIDKFPISRPNLTFSTLTVSNMSPEDSSIYLCSVPGGPPLGGYTFGSGTRLTVV.

This chain uses TRBV6-2 or TRBV6-3 with TRBJ2-2; D is unclear. The CDR3 length is 13 residues. The germline V and J ends were trimmed by 10 bases and 6 bases, with 15 bases remaining between them. The germline CDR1 and CDR2 sequences are MNHEY and SVGEGT. CDR3 sequence reads: CATSGSDAGELFF. As DNA, the CDR3 is TGTGCCACCTCTGGCTCAGACGCCGGGGAGCTGTTTTTT.

The genes are TRBV14 and TRBJ1-6, with D possibly TRBD1 on 5 matching bases. The V end was cut by 4 bases, the J end by 8 bases, with 12 bases between. This CDR3 has 14 residues. CDR1 and CDR2 (germline): SGHDN, FVKESK. The CDR3 region is CASSRRDSYSPLHF. The CDR3 DNA sequence: TGTGCCAGCAGCCGAAGGGACTCGTATTCACCCCTCCACTTT. Based on the CDR3 plus reference TRBV14 and TRBJ1-6, the full variable domain is EAGVTQFPSHSVIEKGQTVTLRCDPISGHDNLYWYRRVMGKEIKFLLHFVKESKQDESGMPNNRFLAERTGGTYSTLKVQPAELEDSGVYFCASSRRDSYSPLHFGNGTRLTVT.